These 15 T cell receptor beta chains were sequenced from one sample in a study of T cell repertoires in cytomegalovirus infection. Each CDR3 protein is one row after TCRdb ran MiXCR on the reads. The sample holds about 250,000 distinct CDR3 sequences, under 8.5% seen once. The sequenced sample consisted of PBMCs. Receptors originate from a human donor in good health (CMV status not recorded). Some clones in this sample may be carry-over from other donors' samples.

This clonotype was seen at least ten times. V and J are TRBV7-2 and TRBJ1-1; tentative D call: TRBD1 (5 bases). Germline lookup yields CDR1 SGHTA and CDR2 FQGNSA. The CDR3 is made up of 14 amino acids. Trimming pared 2 bases from V and 6 bases from J, leaving 13 bases between. The CDR3 DNA follows: TGTGCCAGCAGCTTAATAGGGGCAGTCTCTGAAGCTTTCTTT. Translation gives CASSLIGAVSEAFF.

At least ten counts were recorded for this clonotype. The gene calls are TRBV7-2 and TRBJ1-1, with D possibly matching TRBD1 (5 bases). Germline V gives CDR1 SGHTA, CDR2 FQGNSA. The V and J ends lost 3 bases and 5 bases respectively, with 10 bases between them. The CDR3 consists of 13 residues. The CDR3 bases are TGTGCCAGCAGCTTCCGGGGGGGGACTGAAGCTTTCTTT. Residues: CASSFRGGTEAFF.

This clonotype was seen ten or more times. V usage is TRBV4-1 and J usage is TRBJ2-1, with no clear D. The CDR3 contains 16 residues. Trimming pared 0 bases from V and 1 base from J, leaving 10 bases between. Germline CDR1 reads MGHRA; CDR2 reads YSYEKL. The CDR3 region is CASSQDPGLSYNEQFF. CDR3 DNA: TGCGCCAGCAGCCAAGATCCGGGTTTATCCTACAATGAGCAGTTCTTC.

This clonotype was counted between two and nine times. The V call is TRBV29-1, the J call TRBJ2-3; possible D gene TRBD2, 5 bases. The length of the CDR3 is 14 residues. Per germline, CDR1 SQVTM and CDR2 ANQGSEA. The V gene lost 6 bases and the J gene lost 4 bases, with 17 bases spanning the gap. The CDR3: CSVAERTSADTQYF. The CDR3 region has the DNA TGCAGCGTCGCCGAGCGGACCTCCGCAGATACGCAGTATTTT.

This clonotype has ten or more counts. This sequence joins TRBV30 and TRBJ2-7; 7 bases are shared with TRBD1. V was clipped by 2 bases and J by 1 base; unmatched bases: 14. Germline V lookup: CDR1 GTSNPN, CDR2 SVGIG (reference sequence). The length of the CDR3 is 17 residues. CDR3 in DNA: TGTGCCTGGAGTCCCTTGGGTCGGGACAGATCTTCCTACGAGCAGTACTTC. Amino acid sequence: CAWSPLGRDRSSYEQYF.

This clonotype was counted many times. The rearrangement links TRBV4-2 to TRBJ1-1, with D unresolved. Germline V gene sequence: CDR1 LGHNA, CDR2 YNFKEQ. The CDR3 runs 19 residues. V was trimmed by 0 bases and J by 5 bases, leaving 25 bases between them. The CDR3 is CASSQDLTTRYSRGTEAFF. The CDR3 nucleotides read TGTGCCAGCAGCCAAGATTTAACGACAAGATACTCGCGGGGAACTGAAGCTTTCTTT.

This clonotype was seen repeatedly, ten times or more. The chain has TRBV20-1 and TRBJ1-2; TRBD1 aligns across 9 bases. Germline CDR1 DFQATT, CDR2 SNEGSKA (reference sequence). V gave up 6 bases and J gave up 1 base; unmatched junction bases: 12. The CDR3 sequence is 16 residues long. The CDR3 here is CSAVGQGFHRNYGYTF. The DNA for the CDR3 is TGCAGTGCCGTGGGACAGGGCTTTCACCGTAACTATGGCTACACCTTC.

This clonotype was counted at least ten times. The chain employs TRBV15 and TRBJ1-5, with a weak D call TRBD1 (6 bases). The CDR3 sequence is 13 residues long. Germline-derived CDR1 and CDR2 are LNHNV and YYDKDF (reference sequence). V was clipped by 6 bases and J by 7 bases, with 13 bases between them. This CDR3 is CATRGGGGQPQHF. CDR3 DNA: TGTGCCACCAGAGGGGGGGGAGGACAGCCCCAGCATTTT.

This clonotype was seen only a few times. This chain connects TRBV20-1 to TRBJ1-4; D gene ambiguous. Germline CDR1 is DFQATT and CDR2 is SNEGSKA (reference sequence). The V end lost 1 base, the J end lost 6 bases, and 12 bases lay between the germline ends. CDR3 size: 14 residues. In DNA, the CDR3 is TGCAGTGCTAGAGCCCCCGCCCGTTATGAAAAACTGTTTTTT. Translated, it gives CSARAPARYEKLFF.

At least ten counts were recorded for this clonotype. The rearrangement uses TRBV2 and TRBJ2-1, with TRBD2 as a possible D gene (6 bases). The CDR3 is 15 amino acids. Trimming shortened V by 3 bases and J by 7 bases, and 16 bases separated the two germline ends. Germline-derived CDR1 and CDR2 are SNHLY and FYNNEI. The CDR3 nucleotides are TGTGCCAGCAGTGAGGGAAGGGTAGGAGGGAATGAGCAGTTCTTC. Its translation: CASSEGRVGGNEQFF.

This clonotype has at least ten counts. The rearrangement links TRBV7-2 to TRBJ1-6; 9 bases are shared with TRBD1. Germline loops: CDR1 SGHTA, CDR2 FQGNSA. V lost 5 bases, J lost 10 bases, and 9 bases stayed unmatched. CDR3 size: 15 residues. Here the CDR3 DNA reads TGTGCCAGCAGCCCTAGGGGGACAGGGACGTCACCCCTCCACTTT. It encodes CASSPRGTGTSPLHF.

This clonotype has ten or more counts. The chain joins TRBV14 to TRBJ1-1; D may be TRBD1 (6 bases). The V and J ends lost 3 bases and 11 bases respectively, with 19 bases between them. Germline values: CDR1 SGHDN, CDR2 FVKESK. CDR3 length: 14 residues. In DNA, the CDR3 is TGTGCCAGCAGCCAGGCTAGGGGGAGCGGTAGGGCTTTCTTT. As protein: CASSQARGSGRAFF. The full variable domain, in which reference TRBV14 and TRBJ1-1 provide the parts outside the CDR3, is EAGVTQFPSHSVIEKGQTVTLRCDPISGHDNLYWYRRVMGKEIKFLLHFVKESKQDESGMPNNRFLAERTGGTYSTLKVQPAELEDSGVYFCASSQARGSGRAFFGQGTRLTVV.

This clonotype was picked up a small number of times. The chain joins TRBV7-9 to TRBJ1-4; D not certain. Per germline, CDR1 SEHNR and CDR2 FQNEAQ (reference sequence). Trimming shortened V by 5 bases and J by 8 bases, and 15 bases separated the two germline ends. This CDR3 has 14 amino acids. The CDR3 spells CASSQPGSGEKLFF. In DNA, the CDR3 is TGTGCCAGCAGCCAGCCGGGATCGGGAGAAAAACTGTTTTTT.

The table lists this clonotype with many counts. The gene calls are TRBV19 and TRBJ2-1; D gene unclear. The ends were cut back, 6 bases at V and 2 bases at J, with 20 bases in the middle. Germline CDR1 and CDR2: LNHDA and SQIVND (reference sequence). The CDR3 covers 17 residues. In DNA, the CDR3 is TGTGCCAGTAGCTACGTGCTCGGAACACCTACCTACAATGAGCAGTTCTTC. Translation: CASSYVLGTPTYNEQFF.

In its sample, this clonotype was seen many times. This rearrangement joins TRBV6-5 to TRBJ2-2; 10 nucleotides line up with TRBD1. The germline V gene has CDR1 MNHEY and CDR2 SVGAGI. The length of the CDR3 is 17 residues. V trimming: 6 bases; J trimming: 1 base; junction bases outside the gene matches: 8. The CDR3 spells CASSRGGDRGNTGELFF. The DNA of the CDR3 is TGTGCCAGCAGCCGCGGCGGGGACAGGGGGAACACCGGGGAGCTGTTTTTT.